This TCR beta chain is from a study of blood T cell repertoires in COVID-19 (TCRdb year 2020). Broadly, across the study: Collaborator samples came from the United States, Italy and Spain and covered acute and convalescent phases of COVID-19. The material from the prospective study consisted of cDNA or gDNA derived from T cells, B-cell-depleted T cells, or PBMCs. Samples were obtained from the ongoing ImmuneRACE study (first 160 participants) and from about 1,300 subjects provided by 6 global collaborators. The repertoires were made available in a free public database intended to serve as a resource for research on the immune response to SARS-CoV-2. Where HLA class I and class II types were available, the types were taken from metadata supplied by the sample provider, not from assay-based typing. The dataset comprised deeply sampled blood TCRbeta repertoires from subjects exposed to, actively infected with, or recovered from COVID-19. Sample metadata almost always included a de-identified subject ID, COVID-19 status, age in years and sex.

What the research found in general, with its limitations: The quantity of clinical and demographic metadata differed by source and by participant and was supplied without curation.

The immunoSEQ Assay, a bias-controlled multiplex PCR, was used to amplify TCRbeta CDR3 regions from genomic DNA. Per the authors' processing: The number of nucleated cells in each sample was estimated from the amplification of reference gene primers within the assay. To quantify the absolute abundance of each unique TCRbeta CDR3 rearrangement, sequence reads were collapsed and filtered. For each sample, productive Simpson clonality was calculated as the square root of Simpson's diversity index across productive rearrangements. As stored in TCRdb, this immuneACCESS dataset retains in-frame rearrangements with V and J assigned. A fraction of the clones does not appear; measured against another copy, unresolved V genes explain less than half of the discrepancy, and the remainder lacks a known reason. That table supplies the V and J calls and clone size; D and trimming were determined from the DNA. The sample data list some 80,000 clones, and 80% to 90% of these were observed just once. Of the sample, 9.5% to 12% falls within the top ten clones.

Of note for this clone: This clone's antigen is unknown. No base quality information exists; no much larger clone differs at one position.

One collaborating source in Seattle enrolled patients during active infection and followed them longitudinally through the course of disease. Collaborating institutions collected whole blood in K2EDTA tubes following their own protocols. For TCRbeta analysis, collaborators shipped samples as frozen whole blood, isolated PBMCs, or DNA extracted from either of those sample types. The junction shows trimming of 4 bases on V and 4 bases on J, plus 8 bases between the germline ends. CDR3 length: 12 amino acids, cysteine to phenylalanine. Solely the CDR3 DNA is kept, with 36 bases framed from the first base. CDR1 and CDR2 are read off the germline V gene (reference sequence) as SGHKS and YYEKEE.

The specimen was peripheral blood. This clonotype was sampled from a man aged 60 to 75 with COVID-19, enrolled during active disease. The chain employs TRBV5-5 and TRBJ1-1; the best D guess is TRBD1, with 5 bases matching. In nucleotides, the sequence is TGTGCCAGCAGCCACGACAGCACTGAAGCTTTCTTT. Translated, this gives CASSHDSTEAFF. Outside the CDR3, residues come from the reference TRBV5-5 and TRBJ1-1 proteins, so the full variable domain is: DAGVTQSPTHLIKTRGQQVTLRCSPISGHKSVSWYQQVLGQGPQFIFQYYEKEERGRGNFPDRFSARQFPNYSSELNVNALLLGDSALYLCASSHDSTEAFFGQGTRLTVV.